The TCR beta chain under discussion was sequenced for a study of blood T cell repertoires in COVID-19. Source study methods: The assay estimated nucleated cells by amplifying reference gene primers. Method: immunoSEQ multiplex PCR; TCRdb's copy keeps in-frame clones and lacks some. V, J and clone size were drawn from that table, and D and trimming were deduced from the DNA. The sample lists around 300,000 clones; roughly nine tenths were seen once. The sample was PBMCs or T cells enriched from blood (not recorded which). The receptor was isolated from a woman aged 60 to 75 who had recovered from COVID-19.

CDR3 sequence: CASSWGGAGVGSYNEQFF. The DNA of the CDR3 is TGTGCCAGCAGTTGGGGGGGAGCGGGAGTGGGTTCCTACAATGAGCAGTTCTTC. V and J are TRBV28 and TRBJ2-1; 8 positions agree with TRBD2. This CDR3 comprises 18 residues. With V trimmed by 4 bases and J by 1 base, 12 bases remained unmatched. The germline gives CDR1 MDHEN, CDR2 SYDVKM.